This T cell receptor beta chain was sequenced for a study of T cells in Graves' hyperthyroidism and ophthalmopathy. Ten or more counts support this clonotype. Researchers barred patients who had uncontrolled infection, other autoimmune disease, pregnancy or lactation. V was pared by 0 bases and J by 0 bases, with 4 bases of the junction left unmatched. The CDR3 covers 17 residues. CDR1 and CDR2 (germline): DFQATT, SNEGSKA (reference sequence). RNA transcripts were the template for amplifying TCR beta CDR3 regions. HTBI primers were used for first-round RT-PCR of the TCR CDR3. TCRdb reprocessed the multiplex PCR reads via MiXCR and lists one record per CDR3 protein. This sample has some 720,000 distinct CDR3 sequences, with around 15% found just once.

The specimen was blood. The J gene is TRBJ2-7, the V gene TRBV20-1; 14 nucleotides line up with TRBD2. The source of this sequence is a man aged 18 to 35 with Graves' hyperthyroidism. The CDR3 DNA is TGCAGTGCTAGAGATGGGACTAGCGGGGGTTTCTCCTACGAGCAGTACTTC. It specifies CSARDGTSGGFSYEQYF.